This paragraph reports one T cell receptor (beta chain). This sample stems from a study of OX40 agonist ivuxolimab in advanced cancers. This CDR3 contains 12 residues. Germline V gene data show CDR1 as GTSNPN and CDR2 as SVGIG (reference sequence). Deletions cut 2 bases from V and 8 bases from J, with 10 bases between. Generated by immunoSEQ multiplex PCR, the TCRdb table keeps only in-frame clones and is missing some. The sample carries 60,000 to 100,000 clones, about 90% recorded once. The sequencing used CD4+ or CD8+ T cells sorted from blood, collected in a trial of the OX40 agonist ivuxolimab. This TCR derives from an adult with an advanced solid tumor such as melanoma, head and neck, liver or kidney cancer. This rearrangement joins TRBV30 to TRBJ1-3; D not certain. As DNA, the CDR3 is TGTGCCTGGAGTACCCCCCCGGACACCATATATTTT. Translating it yields CAWSTPPDTIYF.